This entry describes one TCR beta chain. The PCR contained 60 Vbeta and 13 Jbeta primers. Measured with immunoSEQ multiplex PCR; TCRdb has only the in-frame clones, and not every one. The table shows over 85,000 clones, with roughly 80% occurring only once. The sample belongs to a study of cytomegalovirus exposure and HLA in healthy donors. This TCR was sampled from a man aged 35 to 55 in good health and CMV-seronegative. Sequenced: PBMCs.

The CDR3 coding sequence is TGCAGCGTCCTTTTACACGGGGGGGTCACAGATACGCAGTATTTT. This codes for CSVLLHGGVTDTQYF. This chain connects TRBV29-1 to TRBJ2-3; TRBD2 agrees at 8 bases. The CDR3 is made up of 15 amino acids. CDR1 is SQVTM and CDR2 is ANQGSEA in the germline V gene. The V gene end was trimmed by 6 bases and the J gene end by 2 bases; junction bases not matched to a gene: 10.